This T cell receptor (beta chain) was sequenced during a study of response to subunit inactivated influenza vaccine. CDR1 and CDR2 from the germline V gene are SGDLS and YYNGEE. V was shortened by 0 bases and J by 7 bases, with 7 bases between the two germline ends. The CDR3 is made up of 12 amino acids. This clonotype was seen more than once but under ten times. As yet, its antigen is unknown. TCRdb reanalysed the RT-PCR reads using MiXCR and keeps one entry per CDR3 protein. The sample lists roughly 190,000 distinct CDR3 sequences, approximately 15% occurring once. Study-wide results and caveats: Every seasonal influenza vaccination brings in few new T cells, the authors suggested.

This TCR derives from a man aged 50 to 59 who received an inactivated influenza vaccine. Sequenced here: CD8+ T cells sorted from PBMCs, sampled roughly 5 days after vaccination. The V call is TRBV9, the J call TRBJ1-1, with D uncertain. In nucleotides, the CDR3 is TGTGCCAGCAGCGTAGCTGGGGATGAAGCTTTCTTT. Translation: CASSVAGDEAFF.